A selection of T cell receptor beta chains follows, all from one sample in a study of human T cells and chemical hapten exposure. Using its own MiXCR run on the RACE reads, TCRdb lists one record per CDR3 protein. This sample has about 47,000 distinct CDR3 sequences, with 3% to 4% found just once. The sample comprised whole blood. The receptors originated from a human donor in good health. Some clones in this sample may be carry-over from other donors' samples. The CDR3 runs from the conserved cysteine through the conserved F or W. A D gene is named only where the DNA matches it firmly. Clone size is given for some rows only: seen once, a few or many times, or a class if the clone is expanded.

TRBJ1-4 . TRBV4-1 . CASSQFVGLVMEKLFF TGCGCCAGCAGCCAATTCGTTGGGCTAGTTATGGAAAAACTGTTTTTT
TRBJ2-7 TRBD2 TRBV5-1 many CASTPGVGLVSYEQYF TGCGCCAGCACCCCCGGGGTTGGACTAGTGAGCTACGAGCAGTACTTC
TRBJ2-3 . TRBV6-1 . CASRLTQGGDTQYF TGTGCCAGCCGCCTCACTCAGGGGGGTGATACGCAGTATTTT
TRBJ1-2 . TRBV6-5 few CASSYSAADYGYTF TGTGCCAGCAGTTACTCGGCAGCCGATTATGGCTACACCTTC
TRBJ2-4 TRBD2 TRBV6-5 many CASSSLFSGRKNIQYF TGTGCCAGCAGTTCATTATTTAGCGGGAGGAAGAACATTCAGTACTTC
TRBJ1-1 . TRBV20-1 . CSAGLNRATEAFF TGCAGTGCTGGACTAAACAGGGCTACTGAAGCTTTCTTT
TRBJ1-1 TRBD1 TRBV29-1 many CSVVSQGATEAFF TGCAGCGTTGTGTCCCAGGGGGCCACTGAAGCTTTCTTT
TRBJ2-7 . TRBV11-2 many CASSFPPKNEQYF TGTGCCAGCAGCTTCCCACCAAAGAACGAGCAGTACTTC
TRBJ2-7 . TRBV7-9 many CASSFGTHYEQYF TGTGCCAGCAGCTTCGGGACTCACTACGAGCAGTACTTC
TRBJ2-1 . TRBV25-1 many CARTFNEQFF TGTGCCCGGACCTTCAATGAGCAGTTCTTC
TRBJ2-3 TRBD1 TRBV5-1 . CASSLAGQGTQYF TGCGCCAGCAGCTTGGCCGGACAGGGGACGCAGTATTTT
TRBJ2-7 . TRBV3-1 . CASSQIGSVHEQYF TGTGCCAGCAGCCAGATCGGGAGCGTCCACGAGCAGTACTTC
TRBJ2-1 TRBD2 TRBV5-1 many CASSLGLAGARDQFF TGCGCCAGCAGCTTGGGACTAGCGGGAGCGCGTGACCAGTTCTTC
TRBJ2-1 TRBD2 TRBV5-5 . CASSPGLASRNEQFF TGTGCCAGCAGCCCGGGACTAGCTAGTCGGAATGAGCAGTTCTTC
TRBJ1-1 . TRBV27 many CASSLHEGPKPEAFF TGTGCCAGCAGTTTGCACGAAGGCCCGAAACCTGAAGCTTTCTTT
TRBJ2-7 TRBD2 TRBV7-9 few CASSQSGTSGTYEQYF TGTGCCAGCAGTCAAAGTGGGACTAGCGGAACCTACGAGCAGTACTTC
TRBJ2-6 . TRBV18 many CASSEQASGANVLTF TGTGCCAGCTCCGAACAGGCCTCTGGGGCCAACGTCCTGACTTTC
TRBJ2-7 . TRBV27 many CAICSGEGSYEQYF TGTGCCATCTGCTCGGGCGAGGGCTCCTACGAGCAGTACTTC
TRBJ1-1 . TRBV11-2 many CASSLAAGSAEAFF TGTGCCAGCAGCTTAGCAGCAGGGAGCGCTGAAGCTTTCTTT
TRBJ1-1 . TRBV6-5 . CASRTREHTEAFF TGTGCCAGCAGAACACGCGAACACACTGAAGCTTTCTTT
TRBJ1-6 . TRBV10-3 many CAISEAGTVHVF TGTGCCATCAGTGAGGCCGGGACGGTACATGTCTTT
TRBJ2-3 . TRBV12-3/TRBV12-4 many CASSFRQWDPDTQYF TGTGCCAGCAGTTTTAGACAGTGGGATCCAGATACGCAGTATTTT
TRBJ2-3 . TRBV7-9 many CASRGFTGHSTDTQYF TGTGCCAGCAGGGGATTCACGGGTCATAGCACAGATACGCAGTATTTT
TRBJ2-5 . TRBV6-6 . CASKDQETQYF TGTGCCAGCAAGGACCAAGAGACCCAGTACTTC
TRBJ2-7 TRBD2 TRBV7-9 many CASSSLPGLAGVDEQYF TGTGCCAGCAGCTCCCTACCGGGACTAGCGGGAGTCGACGAGCAGTACTTC
TRBJ2-7 TRBD2 TRBV19 many CASSIDSGLANSYEQYF TGTGCCAGTAGTATAGATAGTGGACTAGCGAACTCCTACGAGCAGTACTTC
TRBJ2-7 TRBD2 TRBV5-4 many CASSPSGLAGTNEQYF TGTGCCAGCAGCCCCTCGGGACTAGCGGGAACAAACGAGCAGTACTTC
TRBJ2-3 . TRBV10-2 many CASSARGADTQYF TGCGCCAGCAGTGCCAGGGGTGCAGATACGCAGTATTTT
TRBJ2-7 . TRBV7-6 few CASSLSSAGKGSDEQYF TGTGCCAGCAGCTTATCATCGGCGGGGAAGGGATCGGACGAGCAGTACTTC
TRBJ2-3 . TRBV6-5 many CASSYGYSGASSTDTQYF TGTGCCAGCAGTTACGGGTACTCGGGAGCATCTAGCACAGATACGCAGTATTTT
TRBJ2-5 . TRBV7-7 many CASSLWPAGAQAQYF TGTGCTAGCAGCTTATGGCCCGCAGGTGCCCAGGCCCAGTACTTC
TRBJ1-1 . TRBV19 many CASRTPGATEAFF TGTGCCAGTAGGACCCCAGGGGCGACTGAAGCTTTCTTT
TRBJ2-7 TRBD2 TRBV20-1 many CSASWGTSSYEQYF TGCAGTGCTAGTTGGGGGACTAGCAGCTACGAGCAGTACTTC
TRBJ2-7 TRBD2 TRBV28 many CASSLSAGAYEQYF TGTGCCAGCAGTTTATCAGCGGGGGCCTACGAGCAGTACTTC
TRBJ1-1 TRBD1 TRBV11-2 many CASSLWTGSNTEAFF TGTGCCAGCAGCCTTTGGACAGGATCGAACACTGAAGCTTTCTTT
TRBJ2-3 TRBD2 TRBV6-1 many CASSFSGTSGSTDTQYF TGTGCCAGCAGTTTTTCCGGGACTAGCGGAAGCACAGATACGCAGTATTTT
TRBJ2-3 . TRBV6-2/TRBV6-3 few CASSSLSGSGGRSTDTQYF TGTGCCAGCAGTTCCCTGTCCGGGAGTGGTGGAAGGTCCACAGATACGCAGTATTTT
TRBJ2-5 . TRBV4-1 many CASSQESEGKTQYF TGCGCCAGCAGCCAAGAATCGGAAGGGAAGACCCAGTACTTC
TRBJ2-6 . TRBV10-2 many CATRPGTHRRSGANVLTF TGCGCCACTCGACCGGGGACTCACAGGAGGTCTGGGGCCAACGTCCTGACTTTC
TRBJ2-3 . TRBV27 few CASSAVTPAGPDTQYF TGTGCCAGCAGCGCCGTGACTCCTGCGGGCCCAGATACGCAGTATTTT
TRBJ1-1 . TRBV6-5 many CASSRGASGGAFF TGTGCCAGCAGTCGGGGGGCAAGCGGAGGGGCTTTCTTT
TRBJ1-6 . TRBV27 many CASRSRQNSYNSPLHF TGTGCCAGCAGATCCCGACAGAACTCCTATAATTCACCCCTCCACTTT
TRBJ2-4 TRBD2 TRBV4-1 many CASSRASGSAAKNIQYF TGCGCCAGCAGCCGGGCTAGCGGGAGTGCAGCCAAAAACATTCAGTACTTC
TRBJ1-1 . TRBV28 . CASSLWGVRTEAFF TGTGCCAGCAGTTTATGGGGGGTGAGGACTGAAGCTTTCTTT
TRBJ2-7 TRBD2 TRBV29-1 . CSVARGAGGYEQYF TGCAGCGTGGCCCGAGGGGCGGGGGGTTACGAGCAGTACTTC